This T cell receptor beta chain was sequenced in a study of CD8+CD57+ T cells in acquired aplastic anemia. With 3 bases removed from V and 2 bases from J, the gap between germline ends came to 16 bases. Per the germline V gene, CDR1 is SGDLS and CDR2 is YYNGEE. This CDR3 is built from 16 residues. This clonotype appeared a few times. Genomic DNA was employed as the template in profiling TCR beta VDJ and CDR3. A single record per CDR3 protein comes from TCRdb applying MiXCR to the reads. The sample lists around 500,000 distinct CDR3 sequences; around 30% were seen once. For sequencing, patients were chosen who had shown expansion of CD8+CD57+ cells by flow cytometry.

This chain connects TRBV9 to TRBJ2-3, with D unresolved. The TCR was taken from a human donor with aplastic anemia. Sequencing used sorted CD4+, CD8+, or CD8+CD57+ T cells (not recorded which) from PBMCs. CDR3 in amino acids: CASSGKGGGFTDTQYF. For the CDR3, the DNA is TGTGCCAGCAGCGGGAAGGGCGGCGGATTCACAGATACGCAGTATTTT.